This TCR beta chain was recorded in a study of liver allograft versus peripheral blood T cells (dated by TCRdb to between 2020 and 2021). About the full investigation: In liver transplant recipients, the study looked at T cell receptor repertoires in the peripheral blood and set them against the repertoires found within the transplanted livers. Overall study results and their limits: T cell receptor repertoires inside liver allografts were reported to differ from those detected in peripheral blood.

CDR1 and CDR2 were assigned from the germline V gene (reference sequence) as LNHNV and YYDKDF. There are 16 amino acids in the CDR3, from cysteine to phenylalanine inclusive. This entry keeps only the CDR3 DNA: 48 bases, framed from base 1. The trim is 0 bases for V and 1 base for J, with a gap of 12 bases between the germline ends. This clonotype has ten or more counts. The target of this receptor is not known. No base-level quality is on record; no much larger clone is a single base apart. Sequencer: Illumina MiSeq. The raw public data were reprocessed by TCRdb itself: fastp quality trimming at Q25, MiXCR clonotype calling, in-frame beta chains only. Every entry covers one CDR3 protein and lists the most common genes and DNA from its rows. This sample has over 10,000 distinct CDR3 sequences in its table, and 28% of those were observed once. 2% to 2.5% of the sample goes to the ten largest clones.

The rearrangement joined TRBV15 to TRBJ1-1, with the D segment identity uncertain. The TCR was taken from a human patient who had a liver transplant. Following a transplant, a fraction of the T cells may be traceable to the graft donor. The CDR3 here reads CATSRELSLPNTEAFF. The DNA sequence reads TGTGCCACCAGCAGAGAGTTGTCGCTCCCGAACACTGAAGCTTTCTTT.